The entry below describes one TCR beta chain. Antigen: not known. Trimming cost V 0 bases and J 5 bases, with 15 bases left between them. The CDR3 runs 16 residues. Looked up from germline, CDR1 is LGHNA and CDR2 is YSLEER. Measured with immunoSEQ multiplex PCR; TCRdb has only the in-frame clones, and not every one. In the table there are 200,000 or so clones, more than 75% of which are singletons. These data belong to a study of cytomegalovirus exposure and HLA in healthy donors. Study-wide results and limits: Many donors shared some public TCRs, even though most TCR sequences were rare.

The sample taken for sequencing was PBMCs. This chain joins TRBV4-3 and TRBJ2-3; possibly TRBD2 for D (6 bases). The clonotype comes from a man younger than 35 in good health and CMV-seropositive. Here the CDR3 DNA reads TGCGCCAGCAGCCAAGAAGGAGGGGTGCTGGGAGATACGCAGTATTTT. Protein product: CASSQEGGVLGDTQYF.